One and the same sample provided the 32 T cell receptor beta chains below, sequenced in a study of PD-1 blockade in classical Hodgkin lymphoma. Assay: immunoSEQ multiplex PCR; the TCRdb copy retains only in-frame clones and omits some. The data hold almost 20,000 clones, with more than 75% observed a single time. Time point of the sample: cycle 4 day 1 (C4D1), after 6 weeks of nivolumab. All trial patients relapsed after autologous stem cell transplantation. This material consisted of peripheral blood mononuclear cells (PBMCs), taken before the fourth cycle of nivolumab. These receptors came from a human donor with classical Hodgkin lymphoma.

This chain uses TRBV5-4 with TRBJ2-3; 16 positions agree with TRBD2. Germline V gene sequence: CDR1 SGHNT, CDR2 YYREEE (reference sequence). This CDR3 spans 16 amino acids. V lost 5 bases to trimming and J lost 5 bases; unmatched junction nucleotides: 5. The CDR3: CASSQGLAGGQDTQYF. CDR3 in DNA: TGTGCCAGCAGTCAGGGACTAGCGGGGGGGCAAGATACGCAGTATTTT. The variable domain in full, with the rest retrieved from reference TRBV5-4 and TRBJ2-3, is ETGVTQSPTHLIKTRGQQVTLRCSSQSGHNTVSWYQQALGQGPQFIFQYYREEENGRGNFPPRFSGLQFPNYSSELNVNALELDDSALYLCASSQGLAGGQDTQYFGPGTRLTVL.

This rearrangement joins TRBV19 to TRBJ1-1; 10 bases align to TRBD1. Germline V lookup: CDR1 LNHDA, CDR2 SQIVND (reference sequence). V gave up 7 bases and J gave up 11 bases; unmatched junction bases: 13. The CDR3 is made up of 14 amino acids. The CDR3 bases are TGTGCCAGTAATCCGGGACAGGGGTATGGTTCGGCTTTCTTT. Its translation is CASNPGQGYGSAFF.

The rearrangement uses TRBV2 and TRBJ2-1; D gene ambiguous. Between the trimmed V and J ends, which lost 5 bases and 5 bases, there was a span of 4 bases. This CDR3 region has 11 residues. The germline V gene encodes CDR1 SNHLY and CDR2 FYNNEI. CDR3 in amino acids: CASSLNNEQFF. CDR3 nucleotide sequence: TGTGCCAGCAGTCTGAACAATGAGCAGTTCTTC.

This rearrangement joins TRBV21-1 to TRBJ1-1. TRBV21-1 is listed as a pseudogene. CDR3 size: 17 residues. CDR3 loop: CASSKEARGPYNTEAFF. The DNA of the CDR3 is TGTGCCAGCAGCAAAGAGGCGCGGGGGCCGTATAACACTGAAGCTTTCTTT.

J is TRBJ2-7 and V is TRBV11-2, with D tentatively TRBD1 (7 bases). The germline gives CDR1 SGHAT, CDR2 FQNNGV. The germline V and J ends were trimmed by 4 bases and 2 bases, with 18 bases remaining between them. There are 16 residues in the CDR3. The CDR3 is CASSSKGPGGTYEQYF. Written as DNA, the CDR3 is TGTGCCAGCAGCTCAAAGGGGCCAGGGGGGACCTACGAGCAGTACTTC.

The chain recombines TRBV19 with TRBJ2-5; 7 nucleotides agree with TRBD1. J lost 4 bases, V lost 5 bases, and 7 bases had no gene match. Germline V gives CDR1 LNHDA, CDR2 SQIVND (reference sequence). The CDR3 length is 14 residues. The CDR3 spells CASSWGQRGETQYF. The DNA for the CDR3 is TGTGCCAGTAGTTGGGGACAGCGCGGAGAGACCCAGTACTTC.

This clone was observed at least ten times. This CDR3 is CASSFTGSYEQYF. CDR3 bases: TGTGCCAGCAGCTTTACAGGATCCTACGAGCAGTACTTC. The V gene is TRBV7-2, the J gene TRBJ2-7; a possible D gene is TRBD1 (5 bases). Germline V CDR1 and CDR2: SGHTA, FQGNSA. The CDR3 has 13 residues. Trimming cost V 3 bases and J 1 base, with 7 bases left between them.

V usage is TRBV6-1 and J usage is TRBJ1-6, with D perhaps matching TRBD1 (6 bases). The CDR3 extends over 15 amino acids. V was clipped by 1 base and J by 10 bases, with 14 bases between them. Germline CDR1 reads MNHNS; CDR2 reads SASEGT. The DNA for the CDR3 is TGTGCCAGCAGTGAAGGGAACAGGGAAGGATCACCCCTCCACTTT. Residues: CASSEGNREGSPLHF.

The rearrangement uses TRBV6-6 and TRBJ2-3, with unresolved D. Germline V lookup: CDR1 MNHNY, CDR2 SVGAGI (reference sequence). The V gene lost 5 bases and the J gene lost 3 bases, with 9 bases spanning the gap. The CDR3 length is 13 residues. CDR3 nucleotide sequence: TGTGCCAGCAGTCTCCTTGGGACAGATACGCAGTATTTT. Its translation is CASSLLGTDTQYF.

The CDR3 DNA reads TGTGCCAGCAGCTACAGGATGGCCTACGAGCAGTACTTC. Amino acid sequence: CASSYRMAYEQYF. This chain links TRBV5-4 with TRBJ2-7; TRBD1 is a possible D gene (5 bases). The CDR3 length is 13 residues. The V gene's germline CDR1 is SGHNT and CDR2 YYREEE (reference sequence). V was clipped by 3 bases and J by 2 bases, with 9 bases between them. Full variable domain (rest looked up from reference TRBV5-4 and TRBJ2-7): ETGVTQSPTHLIKTRGQQVTLRCSSQSGHNTVSWYQQALGQGPQFIFQYYREEENGRGNFPPRFSGLQFPNYSSELNVNALELDDSALYLCASSYRMAYEQYFGPGTRLTVT.

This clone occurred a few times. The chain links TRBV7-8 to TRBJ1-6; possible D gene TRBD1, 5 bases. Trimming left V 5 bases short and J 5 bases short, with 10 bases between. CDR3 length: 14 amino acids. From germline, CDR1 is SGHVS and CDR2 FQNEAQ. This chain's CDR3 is CASSKPGHNSPLHF. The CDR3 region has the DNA TGTGCCAGCAGCAAACCGGGACATAATTCACCCCTCCACTTT. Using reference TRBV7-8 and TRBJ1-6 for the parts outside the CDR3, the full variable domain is GAGVSQSPRYKVAKRGQDVALRCDPISGHVSLFWYQQALGQGPEFLTYFQNEAQLDKSGLPSDRFFAERPEGSVSTLKIQRTQQEDSAVYLCASSKPGHNSPLHFGNGTRLTVT.

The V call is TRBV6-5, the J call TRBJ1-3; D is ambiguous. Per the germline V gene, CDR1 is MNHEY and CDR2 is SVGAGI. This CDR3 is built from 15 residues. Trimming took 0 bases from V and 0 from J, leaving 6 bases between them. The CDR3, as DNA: TGTGCCAGCAGTTACTCCTACAGCTCTGGAAACACCATATATTTT. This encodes CASSYSYSSGNTIYF.

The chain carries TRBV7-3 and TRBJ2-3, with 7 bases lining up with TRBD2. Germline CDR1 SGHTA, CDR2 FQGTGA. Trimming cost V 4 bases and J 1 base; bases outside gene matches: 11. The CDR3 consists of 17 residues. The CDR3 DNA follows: TGTGCCAGCAGCTCCGGGGCGGGAGCCCCGGGCACAGATACGCAGTATTTT. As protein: CASSSGAGAPGTDTQYF.

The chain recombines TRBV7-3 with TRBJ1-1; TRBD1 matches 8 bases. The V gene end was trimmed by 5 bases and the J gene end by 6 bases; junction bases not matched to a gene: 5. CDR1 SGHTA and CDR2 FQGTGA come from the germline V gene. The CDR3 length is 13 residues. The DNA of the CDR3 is TGTGCCAGCAGCACGGACAGGGTCGCTGAAGCTTTCTTT. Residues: CASSTDRVAEAFF. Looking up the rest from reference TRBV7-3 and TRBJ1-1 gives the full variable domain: GAGVSQTPSNKVTEKGKYVELRCDPISGHTALYWYRQSLGQGPEFLIYFQGTGAADDSGLPNDRFFAVRPEGSVSTLKIQRTERGDSAVYLCASSTDRVAEAFFGQGTRLTVV.

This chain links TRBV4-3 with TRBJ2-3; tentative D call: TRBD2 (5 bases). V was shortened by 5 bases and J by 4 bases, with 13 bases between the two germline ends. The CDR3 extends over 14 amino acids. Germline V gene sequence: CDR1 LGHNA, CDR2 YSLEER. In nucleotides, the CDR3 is TGCGCCAGCAGCTCGGCCCAGAGGGCAGATACGCAGTATTTT. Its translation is CASSSAQRADTQYF.

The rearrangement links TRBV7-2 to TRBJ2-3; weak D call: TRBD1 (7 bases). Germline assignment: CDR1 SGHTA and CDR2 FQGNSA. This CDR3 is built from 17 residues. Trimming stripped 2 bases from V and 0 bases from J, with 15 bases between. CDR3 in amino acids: CASSLCGGGSSTDTQYF. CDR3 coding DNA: TGTGCCAGCAGCTTATGTGGAGGGGGCTCTAGCACAGATACGCAGTATTTT. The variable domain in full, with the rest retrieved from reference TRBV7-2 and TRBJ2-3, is GAGVSQSPSNKVTEKGKDVELRCDPISGHTALYWYRQSLGQGLEFLIYFQGNSAPDKSGLPSDRFSAERTGGSVSTLTIQRTQQEDSAVYLCASSLCGGGSSTDTQYFGPGTRLTVL.

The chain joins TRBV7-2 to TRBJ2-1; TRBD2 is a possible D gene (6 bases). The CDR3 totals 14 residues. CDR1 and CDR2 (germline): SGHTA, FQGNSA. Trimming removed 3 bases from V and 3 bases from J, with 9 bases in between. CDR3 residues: CASSFQTSYNEQFF. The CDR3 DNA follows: TGTGCCAGCAGCTTCCAGACTAGCTACAATGAGCAGTTCTTC. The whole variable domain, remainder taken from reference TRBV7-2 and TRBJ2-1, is GAGVSQSPSNKVTEKGKDVELRCDPISGHTALYWYRQSLGQGLEFLIYFQGNSAPDKSGLPSDRFSAERTGGSVSTLTIQRTQQEDSAVYLCASSFQTSYNEQFFGPGTRLTVL.

CDR3 sequence reads: CAWSVGTRLNTEAFF. The CDR3 DNA reads as TGTGCCTGGAGTGTAGGGACCCGATTGAACACTGAAGCTTTCTTT. The chain uses TRBV30 and TRBJ1-1, with D possibly TRBD1 on 5 matching bases. Looked up from germline, CDR1 is GTSNPN and CDR2 is SVGIG (reference sequence). The CDR3 runs to 15 residues. V lost 0 bases and J 0 bases, leaving 11 bases between the germline ends.

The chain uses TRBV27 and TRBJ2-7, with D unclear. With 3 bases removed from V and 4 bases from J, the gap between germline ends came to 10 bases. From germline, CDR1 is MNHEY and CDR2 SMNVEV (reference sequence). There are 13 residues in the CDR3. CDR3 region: CASSFGRQYEQYF. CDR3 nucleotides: TGTGCCAGCAGTTTTGGCAGGCAGTACGAGCAGTACTTC.

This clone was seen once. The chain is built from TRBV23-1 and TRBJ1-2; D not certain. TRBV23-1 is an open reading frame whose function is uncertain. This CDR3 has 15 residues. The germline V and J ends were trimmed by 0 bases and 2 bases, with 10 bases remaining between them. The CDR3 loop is CASSQSSLMNYGYTF. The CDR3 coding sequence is TGCGCCAGCAGTCAATCGTCGCTTATGAACTATGGCTACACCTTC.

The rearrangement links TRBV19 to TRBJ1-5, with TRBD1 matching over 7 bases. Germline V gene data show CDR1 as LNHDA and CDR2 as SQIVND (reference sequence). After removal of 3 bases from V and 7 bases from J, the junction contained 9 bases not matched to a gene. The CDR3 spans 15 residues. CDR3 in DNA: TGTGCCAGTAGTATTGCTCCGGGACAGCCCCAGCCCCAGCATTTT. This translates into CASSIAPGQPQPQHF.

In nucleotides, the CDR3 is TGCGCAAGCGGGGGACAGAGGGAGGGGGAGCTGTTTTTT. Its protein is CASGGQREGELFF. The chain uses TRBV10-1 and TRBJ2-2; perhaps TRBD2 as D (8 bases). Looked up from germline, CDR1 is WNHNN and CDR2 is SYGVQD (reference sequence). The CDR3 consists of 13 residues.

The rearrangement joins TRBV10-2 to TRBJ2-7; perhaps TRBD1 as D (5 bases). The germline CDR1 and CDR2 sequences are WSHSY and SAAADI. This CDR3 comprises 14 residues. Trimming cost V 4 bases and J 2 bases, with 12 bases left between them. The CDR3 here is CASSGVTAPYEQYF. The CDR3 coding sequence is TGCGCCAGCAGTGGAGTGACAGCCCCCTACGAGCAGTACTTC.

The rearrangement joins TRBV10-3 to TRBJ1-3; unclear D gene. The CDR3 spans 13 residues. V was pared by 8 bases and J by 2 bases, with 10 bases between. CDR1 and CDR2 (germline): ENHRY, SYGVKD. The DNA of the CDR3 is TGTGCCATCGAGGGCGGTACTGGAAACACCATATATTTT. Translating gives CAIEGGTGNTIYF.

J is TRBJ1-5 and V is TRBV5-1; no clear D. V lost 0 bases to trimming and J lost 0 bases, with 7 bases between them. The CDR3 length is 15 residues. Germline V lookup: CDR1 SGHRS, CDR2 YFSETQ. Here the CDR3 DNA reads TGCGCCAGCAGCTTGGACGGGGATAGCAATCAGCCCCAGCATTTT. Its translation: CASSLDGDSNQPQHF.

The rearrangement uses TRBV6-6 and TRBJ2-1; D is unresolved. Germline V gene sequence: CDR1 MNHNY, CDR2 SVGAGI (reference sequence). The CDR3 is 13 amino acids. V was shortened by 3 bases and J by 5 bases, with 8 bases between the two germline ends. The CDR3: CASSYGLNNEQFF. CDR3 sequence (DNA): TGTGCCAGCAGTTATGGTCTCAACAATGAGCAGTTCTTC.

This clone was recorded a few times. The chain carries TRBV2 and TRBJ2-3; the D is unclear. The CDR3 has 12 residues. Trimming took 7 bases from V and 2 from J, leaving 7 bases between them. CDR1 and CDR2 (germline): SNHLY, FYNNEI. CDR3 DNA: TGTGCCAGCACGGGTGACACAGATACGCAGTATTTT. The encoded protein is CASTGDTDTQYF.

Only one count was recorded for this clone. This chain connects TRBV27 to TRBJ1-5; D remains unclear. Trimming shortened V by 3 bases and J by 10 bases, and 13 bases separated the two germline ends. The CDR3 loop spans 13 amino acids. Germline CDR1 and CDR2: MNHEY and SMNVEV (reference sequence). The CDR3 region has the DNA TGTGCCAGCAGTTTGGGTTGGGAATACCCCCAGCATTTT. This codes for CASSLGWEYPQHF.

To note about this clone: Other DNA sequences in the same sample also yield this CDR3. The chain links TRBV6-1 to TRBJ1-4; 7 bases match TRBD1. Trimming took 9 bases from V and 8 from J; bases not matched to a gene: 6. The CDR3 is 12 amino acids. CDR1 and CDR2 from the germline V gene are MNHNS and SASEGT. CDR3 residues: CASDREGEKLFF. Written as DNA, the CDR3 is TGTGCCAGTGACAGGGAAGGGGAAAAACTGTTTTTT.

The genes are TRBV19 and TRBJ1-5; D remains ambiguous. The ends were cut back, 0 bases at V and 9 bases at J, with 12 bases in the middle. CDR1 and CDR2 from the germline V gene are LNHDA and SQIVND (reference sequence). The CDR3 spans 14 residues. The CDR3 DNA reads TGTGCCAGTAGTATAGATTTAAGTCGCGGGCCCCAGCATTTT. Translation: CASSIDLSRGPQHF.

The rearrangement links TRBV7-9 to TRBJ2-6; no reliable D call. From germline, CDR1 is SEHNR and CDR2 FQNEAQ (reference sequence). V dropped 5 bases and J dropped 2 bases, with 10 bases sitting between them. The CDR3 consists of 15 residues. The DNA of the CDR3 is TGTGCCAGCAGCCTCGGACGGACTGGGGCCAACGTCCTGACTTTC. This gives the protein CASSLGRTGANVLTF.

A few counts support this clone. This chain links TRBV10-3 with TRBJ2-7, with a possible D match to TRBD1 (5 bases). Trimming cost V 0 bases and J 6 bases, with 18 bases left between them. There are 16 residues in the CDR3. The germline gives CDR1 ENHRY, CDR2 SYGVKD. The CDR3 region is CAISESPGPNEGEQYF. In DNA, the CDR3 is TGTGCCATCAGTGAGTCGCCAGGGCCAAATGAAGGCGAGCAGTACTTC.